This T cell receptor (beta chain) appears in the sequencing data of a study of blood T cell repertoires in COVID-19. Background on the study: The United States, Italy and Spain supplied acute and convalescent COVID-19 samples. The analysed material was cDNA or gDNA that came from T cells, B-cell-depleted T cells, or PBMCs.

Authors' processing steps: Amplified reference gene primers provided the basis for estimating nucleated cell counts. TCRdb's table, derived via immunoSEQ multiplex PCR, lists solely in-frame clones and lacks some. The D gene and trimming were derived from the DNA, and the V and J assignments and clone size from that table. Of about 300,000 clones listed, 86% are singletons. From germline, CDR1 is MNHEY and CDR2 SVGAGI. CDR3 length equals 13 residues. Deletions cut 8 bases from V and 9 bases from J, with 19 bases between. Sequenced sample: peripheral blood. The TCR sequence derives from a woman aged 45 to 65 with acute or convalescent COVID-19. This chain uses TRBV6-5 with TRBJ1-1, with D uncertain. CDR3 DNA: TGTGCCAGCTTAACGGCGGGCCGGGCTCAAGCTTTCTTT. It is translated as CASLTAGRAQAFF.